The TCR beta chain described here comes from a study of blood T cell repertoires in COVID-19. At the level of the study: The United States, Italy and Spain supplied acute and convalescent COVID-19 samples. The analysed material was cDNA or gDNA that came from T cells, B-cell-depleted T cells, or PBMCs.

The CDR3 length is 17 residues. Per the germline V gene, CDR1 is LNHDA and CDR2 is SQIVND (reference sequence). J lost 4 bases, V lost 4 bases, and 11 bases had no gene match. In the original analysis: Amplification of reference gene primers provided the estimated nucleated cell counts. Clones were sequenced by immunoSEQ multiplex PCR, and TCRdb holds only the in-frame ones, with some missing. That table furnishes V, J and clone size, whereas the DNA furnished D and trimming. This sample has around 150,000 clones, with roughly nine tenths found just once. The sequencing input was peripheral blood. The chain uses TRBV19 and TRBJ2-2, with 8 nucleotides matching TRBD1. This sequence was found in a man aged 60-69 years with acute or convalescent COVID-19. CDR3: CASSNPGTGIGTGELFF. CDR3 coding DNA: TGTGCCAGTAGTAACCCCGGGACAGGCATTGGCACCGGGGAGCTGTTTTTT. Looking up the rest from reference TRBV19 and TRBJ2-2 gives the full variable domain: DGGITQSPKYLFRKEGQNVTLSCEQNLNHDAMYWYRQDPGQGLRLIYYSQIVNDFQKGDIAEGYSVSREKKESFPLTVTSAQKNPTAFYLCASSNPGTGIGTGELFFGEGSRLTVL.